Following are 27 T cell receptor beta chains from one sample sequenced in a study of shared clonotypes between healthy human individuals. Sequencing was performed with immunoSEQ multiplex PCR; in TCRdb, only in-frame clones are kept and a portion is missing. The repertoire has hundreds of thousands of clones, about 96% of them found once; the top ten carry about 0.11%. The naive CD8 population came from CD45RO-negative cells selected for CCR7, without terminally differentiated effector memory CD45RA+ cells. The specimen sequenced was naive CD8+ T cells sorted from blood. These receptors were taken from a young woman in good health.

The V call is TRBV4-2, the J call TRBJ2-1; 7 positions match TRBD2. Germline V gene sequence: CDR1 LGHNA, CDR2 YNFKEQ. This CDR3 is 17 amino acids long. V lost 1 base, J lost 0 bases, and 6 bases stayed unmatched. The CDR3 bases are TGTGCCAGCAGCCAAGTGTTGGGCGGGAGCTCCTACAATGAGCAGTTCTTC. Translated: CASSQVLGGSSYNEQFF.

V gene TRBV5-1 combines with J gene TRBJ1-1; tentative D call: TRBD1 (5 bases). Looked up from germline, CDR1 is SGHRS and CDR2 is YFSETQ. Deletions cut 3 bases from V and 5 bases from J, with 14 bases between. The CDR3 is 14 amino acids. The CDR3 is CASSYRRGETEAFF. Written as DNA, the CDR3 is TGCGCCAGCAGCTACAGGAGGGGCGAGACTGAAGCTTTCTTT.

The chain recombines TRBV9 with TRBJ2-5; D ambiguous. Deletions cut 0 bases from V and 3 bases from J, with 6 bases between. CDR1 and CDR2 (germline): SGDLS, YYNGEE. This CDR3 comprises 13 residues. CDR3 bases: TGTGCCAGCAGCGTAGCTCAGGAAGAGACCCAGTACTTC. Residues: CASSVAQEETQYF.

This chain joins TRBV15 and TRBJ2-2; 7 bases align to TRBD1. J lost 2 bases, V lost 1 base, and 4 bases had no gene match. The CDR3 has 16 residues. Germline V CDR1 and CDR2: LNHNV, YYDKDF (reference sequence). The CDR3 loop is CATSRGQGANTGELFF. The CDR3, as DNA: TGTGCCACCAGCAGAGGACAGGGAGCCAACACCGGGGAGCTGTTTTTT. Using reference TRBV15 and TRBJ2-2 for the parts outside the CDR3, the full variable domain is DAMVIQNPRYQVTQFGKPVTLSCSQTLNHNVMYWYQQKSSQAPKLLFHYYDKDFNNEADTPDNFQSRRPNTSFCFLDIRSPGLGDTAMYLCATSRGQGANTGELFFGEGSRLTVL.

V gene TRBV9 combines with J gene TRBJ2-7; the D gene is possibly TRBD1 (5 bases). The CDR3 has 14 residues. The V end lost 0 bases, the J end lost 5 bases, and 12 bases lay between the germline ends. Per germline, CDR1 SGDLS and CDR2 YYNGEE. The CDR3 protein is CASSVGGLIDEQYF. DNA for the CDR3: TGTGCCAGCAGCGTAGGGGGCCTCATCGACGAGCAGTACTTC.

The chain is built from TRBV19 and TRBJ1-5; D ambiguous. Trimming removed 3 bases from V and 4 bases from J, with 10 bases in between. Germline V gene sequence: CDR1 LNHDA, CDR2 SQIVND (reference sequence). This CDR3 contains 14 residues. The CDR3 reads CASSIFDENQPQHF. CDR3 bases: TGTGCCAGTAGTATCTTCGACGAAAATCAGCCCCAGCATTTT.

The chain uses TRBV5-1 and TRBJ2-5; 9 nucleotides line up with TRBD1. The CDR3 sequence is 15 residues long. Germline V CDR1 and CDR2: SGHRS, YFSETQ. J gave up 5 bases and V 3 bases, and 8 bases lay outside the gene matches. The CDR3 sequence: CASSSGTGSYETQYF. The DNA for the CDR3 is TGCGCCAGCAGCTCCGGGACAGGGAGTTACGAGACCCAGTACTTC.

The J gene is TRBJ2-1, the V gene TRBV7-8; 10 bases are shared with TRBD1. V gave up 5 bases and J gave up 3 bases; unmatched junction bases: 7. Germline V lookup: CDR1 SGHVS, CDR2 FQNEAQ. This CDR3 contains 16 residues. The CDR3 nucleotides are TGTGCCAGCAGCACCGGACAGGGGGTCCTCTACAATGAGCAGTTCTTC. It yields the protein CASSTGQGVLYNEQFF. Variable domain in full (rest from reference TRBV7-8 and TRBJ2-1): GAGVSQSPRYKVAKRGQDVALRCDPISGHVSLFWYQQALGQGPEFLTYFQNEAQLDKSGLPSDRFFAERPEGSVSTLKIQRTQQEDSAVYLCASSTGQGVLYNEQFFGPGTRLTVL.

Regarding this clone: Within the sample, other DNA sequences also encode this same CDR3. V is TRBV7-2 and J is TRBJ2-1; no clear D gene. Germline loops: CDR1 SGHTA, CDR2 FQGNSA. V was cut by 1 base and J by 4 bases, with 2 bases left in between. The CDR3 covers 12 residues. CDR3 bases: TGTGCCAGCAGCTTAGTTTACAATGAGCAGTTCTTC. This gives the protein CASSLVYNEQFF.

This clone was seen just once. The V call is TRBV20-1, the J call TRBJ2-7; D is unclear. Germline V gene lookup returns CDR1 DFQATT and CDR2 SNEGSKA (reference sequence). The ends were cut back, 1 base at V and 7 bases at J, with 8 bases in the middle. The CDR3 runs to 11 residues. The CDR3 DNA reads as TGCAGTGCTAGAGGAGAGGTTGAGCAGTACTTC. Protein sequence: CSARGEVEQYF.

This chain joins TRBV7-9 and TRBJ1-1; D is unresolved. The CDR3 length is 16 residues. Germline V gene sequence: CDR1 SEHNR, CDR2 FQNEAQ (reference sequence). The germline V and J ends were trimmed by 0 bases and 1 base, with 12 bases remaining between them. DNA for the CDR3: TGTGCCAGCAGCTTAGCGTTAGGGTATACGAACACTGAAGCTTTCTTT. Amino acid sequence: CASSLALGYTNTEAFF. Full variable domain (missing parts from reference TRBV7-9 and TRBJ1-1): DTGVSQNPRHKITKRGQNVTFRCDPISEHNRLYWYRQTLGQGPEFLTYFQNEAQLEKSRLLSDRFSAERPKGSFSTLEIQRTEQGDSAMYLCASSLALGYTNTEAFFGQGTRLTVV.

The V gene is TRBV2, the J gene TRBJ2-7; D uncertain. The CDR3 loop spans 13 amino acids. Germline V gene lookup returns CDR1 SNHLY and CDR2 FYNNEI. Trimming removed 8 bases from V and 0 bases from J, with 11 bases in between. CDR3 amino acids: CASSTSYSYEQYF. CDR3 sequence (DNA): TGTGCCAGCTCCACGTCCTACTCCTACGAGCAGTACTTC.

The sample holds one count of this clone. This rearrangement joins TRBV29-1 to TRBJ2-7; D gene ambiguous. CDR1 is SQVTM and CDR2 is ANQGSEA in the germline V gene. V was shortened by 5 bases and J by 0 bases, with 8 bases between the two germline ends. The CDR3 extends over 12 amino acids. The CDR3 here is CSVYADSYEQYF. The CDR3 coding sequence is TGCAGCGTTTATGCGGACTCCTACGAGCAGTACTTC.

J is TRBJ2-5 and V is TRBV7-6; tentative D call: TRBD1 (6 bases). The better agreement between TRBJ2-7 and the DNA end casts doubt on the J call. Germline assignment: CDR1 SGHVS and CDR2 FNYEAQ. CDR3 length: 14 residues. CDR3 region: CASSLEGESYEQYF. In DNA, the CDR3 is TGTGCCAGCAGCTTAGAGGGGGAATCCTACGAGCAGTACTTC.

The chain combines TRBV29-1 with TRBJ2-7; 7 bases fit TRBD1. Germline V gene sequence: CDR1 SQVTM, CDR2 ANQGSEA. This CDR3 comprises 12 residues. After removal of 6 bases from V and 5 bases from J, the junction contained 7 bases not matched to a gene. The chain's CDR3 is CSVPTGSHEQYF. In nucleotides, the CDR3 is TGCAGCGTACCGACAGGGTCCCACGAGCAGTACTTC.

This clone came up once. The V and J genes are TRBV30 and TRBJ2-1; D is unclear. Germline CDR1 and CDR2: GTSNPN and SVGIG (reference sequence). The V end lost 0 bases, the J end lost 4 bases, and 7 bases lay between the germline ends. The CDR3 sequence is 13 residues long. Written as DNA, the CDR3 is TGTGCCTGGAGTGTGGCGGCTTACAATGAGCAGTTCTTC. Its protein product is CAWSVAAYNEQFF. The full variable domain, completed using reference TRBV30 and TRBJ2-1, is SQTIHQWPATLVQPVGSPLSLECTVEGTSNPNLYWYRQAAGRGLQLLFYSVGIGQISSEVPQNLSASRPQDRQFILSSKKLLLSDSGFYLCAWSVAAYNEQFFGPGTRLTVL.

Only a few counts were recorded for this clone. This sample also contains other DNA sequences that code for the same CDR3. The V call is TRBV5-6, the J call TRBJ2-7; no definite D call. Germline loops: CDR1 SGHDT, CDR2 YYEEEE. V was shortened by 0 bases and J by 0 bases, with 4 bases between the two germline ends. The CDR3 extends over 13 amino acids. The CDR3 DNA is TGTGCCAGCAGCTTGGTGGCCTCCTACGAGCAGTACTTC. This codes for CASSLVASYEQYF.

The chain is built from TRBV6-1 and TRBJ1-2, with TRBD1 matching 10 bases. CDR3 length: 17 amino acids. After removal of 4 bases from V and 4 bases from J, the junction contained 12 bases not matched to a gene. From germline, CDR1 is MNHNS and CDR2 SASEGT. CDR3 coding DNA: TGTGCCAGCAGTGTTTCGGCCGGGGACAGGGGCGTCTATGGCTACACCTTC. Translating it yields CASSVSAGDRGVYGYTF.

This clone occurred once. Different DNA sequences within this sample yield the same CDR3. The chain joins TRBV5-4 to TRBJ2-5; D gene uncertain. Germline CDR1 is SGHNT and CDR2 is YYREEE (reference sequence). The CDR3 length is 13 residues. V lost 0 bases to trimming and J lost 3 bases, with 6 bases between them. CDR3 amino acids: CASSLESEETQYF. DNA for the CDR3: TGTGCCAGCAGCTTGGAGAGCGAAGAGACCCAGTACTTC.

CDR3 sequence: CSVEDHSGSPDEQFF. The CDR3 DNA sequence: TGCAGCGTTGAAGATCATAGCGGGAGTCCCGATGAGCAGTTCTTC. The gene calls are TRBV29-1 and TRBJ2-1; TRBD2 matches 9 bases. Germline V gene sequence: CDR1 SQVTM, CDR2 ANQGSEA. Trimming at V came to 0 bases and at J to 8 bases, leaving 8 bases not matched to a gene. The CDR3 totals 15 residues.

The V call is TRBV19, the J call TRBJ1-1; 9 bases align to TRBD1. Germline trimming cut 1 base from V and 7 bases from J; bases unmatched to any gene: 7. Per germline, CDR1 LNHDA and CDR2 SQIVND (reference sequence). The length of the CDR3 is 15 residues. The CDR3 region is CASSIATGGGYEAFF. CDR3 nucleotides: TGTGCCAGTAGTATAGCCACAGGGGGCGGTTATGAAGCTTTCTTT.

The V and J genes are TRBV7-9 and TRBJ2-1; 11 bases map to TRBD2. The CDR3 loop spans 18 amino acids. CDR1 SEHNR and CDR2 FQNEAQ come from the germline V gene (reference sequence). V shed 5 bases, J shed 1 base, and the junction held 10 bases outside the gene matches. In DNA, the CDR3 is TGTGCCAGCAGCGCCCGGACTAGCGGGTCCTTTTCCTACAATGAGCAGTTCTTC. This encodes CASSARTSGSFSYNEQFF.

The chain joins TRBV11-2 to TRBJ1-2; 8 bases fit TRBD1. The CDR3 is 15 amino acids. Looked up from germline, CDR1 is SGHAT and CDR2 is FQNNGV. The V segment lost 0 bases and the J segment 3 bases; nucleotides outside the gene matches: 3. This chain's CDR3 is CASSLDPDRDYGYTF. The CDR3 coding sequence is TGTGCCAGCAGCTTAGATCCGGACAGGGACTATGGCTACACCTTC.

The chain links TRBV7-6 to TRBJ2-1; tentative D call: TRBD2 (5 bases). This CDR3 comprises 13 residues. The ends were cut back, 8 bases at V and 1 base at J, with 9 bases in the middle. Germline V lookup: CDR1 SGHVS, CDR2 FNYEAQ. CDR3 protein: CASGESSYNEQFF. In nucleotides, the CDR3 is TGTGCCAGCGGGGAGTCTTCCTACAATGAGCAGTTCTTC.

The genes are TRBV16 and TRBJ1-5; 7 bases line up with TRBD1. Per germline, CDR1 KGHSY and CDR2 FQNENV. With V trimmed by 2 bases and J by 0 bases, 1 base remained unmatched. This CDR3 has 15 amino acids. The CDR3 nucleotides are TGTGCCAGCAGCCAAGGACAGGCTAGCAATCAGCCCCAGCATTTT. It codes for CASSQGQASNQPQHF.

The chain recombines TRBV7-9 with TRBJ1-1; a possible D gene is TRBD1 (5 bases). Germline CDR1 SEHNR, CDR2 FQNEAQ (reference sequence). CDR3 length: 14 amino acids. Trimming cost V 1 base and J 4 bases, with 10 bases left between them. The CDR3 here is CASSLVSGPTEAFF. The CDR3 coding sequence is TGTGCCAGCAGCTTAGTATCAGGGCCCACTGAAGCTTTCTTT.

The chain links TRBV28 to TRBJ1-2; D gene ambiguous. Trimming left V 4 bases short and J 4 bases short, with 4 bases between. Germline CDR1 is MDHEN and CDR2 is SYDVKM. This CDR3 is built from 11 residues. For the CDR3, the DNA is TGTGCCAGCAGTTATGCCTATGGCTACACCTTC. Its protein is CASSYAYGYTF.